One sample yielded the 10 T cell receptor beta chains listed below, sequenced in a study of blood T cell repertoires in COVID-19. The repertoire was sequenced with immunoSEQ multiplex PCR; TCRdb's copy has only in-frame clones and lacks some. The sample has approximately 190,000 clones; around 83% are singletons. Sample: peripheral blood. Receptors originate from a middle-aged woman with acute or convalescent COVID-19.

The rearrangement uses TRBV4-2 and TRBJ2-7; TRBD2 aligns across 8 bases. The CDR3 has 15 amino acids. V gave up 0 bases and J gave up 7 bases; unmatched junction bases: 8. In germline, CDR1 is LGHNA, CDR2 YNFKEQ. The chain's CDR3 is CASSQDHGREAEQYF. The CDR3 DNA sequence: TGTGCCAGCAGCCAAGATCATGGGCGGGAGGCTGAGCAGTACTTC.

The CDR3 coding sequence is TGTGCCAGTAGTATAGATCGGGTGGGAGCAGATACGCAGTATTTT. Its protein product is CASSIDRVGADTQYF. The chain combines TRBV19 with TRBJ2-3; a weak D match, TRBD2 (5 bases). The CDR3 loop spans 15 amino acids. V gave up 0 bases and J gave up 4 bases, with 11 bases separating them. CDR1 is LNHDA and CDR2 is SQIVND in the germline V gene (reference sequence).

This clone was picked up a small number of times. The genes are TRBV28 and TRBJ1-1, with D possibly matching TRBD1 (5 bases). CDR3 length: 16 residues. Germline CDR1 reads MDHEN; CDR2 reads SYDVKM. The V gene lost 3 bases and the J gene lost 8 bases, with 22 bases spanning the gap. In DNA, the CDR3 is TGTGCCAGCAGTTTGGATTTTGGGGCGGGATCTAGCGAAGCTTTCTTT. Encoded protein: CASSLDFGAGSSEAFF.

This sequence joins TRBV20-1 and TRBJ2-7; D unclear. Looked up from germline, CDR1 is DFQATT and CDR2 is SNEGSKA (reference sequence). The length of the CDR3 is 16 residues. V was trimmed by 3 bases and J by 2 bases, leaving 20 bases between them. CDR3 in DNA: TGCAGTGCTAGTCGGATCTCTAGGCACTCGACCTACGAGCAGTACTTC. It codes for CSASRISRHSTYEQYF.

This chain connects TRBV20-1 to TRBJ1-2; D gene uncertain. V was trimmed by 3 bases and J by 5 bases, leaving 7 bases between them. The CDR3 consists of 11 residues. Looked up from germline, CDR1 is DFQATT and CDR2 is SNEGSKA (reference sequence). The CDR3 nucleotides read TGCAGTGCTAGGACCGGGTATGGCTACACCTTC. Protein: CSARTGYGYTF.

This clone came up a few times. The rearrangement uses TRBV10-3 and TRBJ1-2, with TRBD1 identical over 8 bases. In germline, CDR1 is ENHRY, CDR2 SYGVKD. The CDR3 sequence is 12 residues long. V was pared by 6 bases and J by 8 bases, with 5 bases of the junction left unmatched. This CDR3 is CAIRGTGGGYTF. In nucleotides, the CDR3 is TGTGCCATCAGGGGGACAGGCGGAGGCTACACCTTC.

The chain is built from TRBV5-5 and TRBJ1-6; D unresolved. The CDR3 extends over 14 amino acids. Germline CDR1 reads SGHKS; CDR2 reads YYEKEE (reference sequence). The ends were cut back, 0 bases at V and 13 bases at J, with 14 bases in the middle. The CDR3 DNA reads TGTGCCAGCAGCTTGGACAACAGCTTGTTCCCCCTCCACTTT. Its translation is CASSLDNSLFPLHF.

The rearrangement links TRBV2 to TRBJ2-5; D might be TRBD1 (5 bases). V was clipped by 6 bases and J by 4 bases, with 18 bases between them. CDR3 size: 15 residues. CDR1 and CDR2 from the germline V gene are SNHLY and FYNNEI. The CDR3 reads CASRVQGSTGETQYF. The CDR3 nucleotides read TGTGCCAGCAGGGTTCAGGGTTCCACAGGAGAGACCCAGTACTTC.

Remarks on this clone: Other nucleotide sequences from this sample produce the same CDR3. This chain joins TRBV5-1 and TRBJ1-4, with TRBD1 identical over 7 bases. There are 15 residues in the CDR3. The trim removed 2 bases at V and 0 bases at J, leaving 1 base unmatched. Germline V gives CDR1 SGHRS, CDR2 YFSETQ. The CDR3 reads CASSLTGATNEKLFF. The CDR3 DNA reads as TGCGCCAGCAGCTTAACAGGGGCAACTAATGAAAAACTGTTTTTT.

The V call is TRBV11-2, the J call TRBJ1-2, with 11 bases aligning to TRBD1. Trimming took 7 bases from V and 4 from J; bases not matched to a gene: 5. The CDR3 contains 14 residues. Germline lookup yields CDR1 SGHAT and CDR2 FQNNGV. Here the CDR3 DNA reads TGTGCCAGCACCTTCGGGACAGGGGGCTATGGCTACACCTTC. Its protein product is CASTFGTGGYGYTF.